This T cell receptor beta chain was found in a study of shared clonotypes between healthy human individuals. V was cut by 0 bases and J by 5 bases, with 15 bases left in between. CDR1 and CDR2 from the germline V gene are SGHKS and YYEKEE (reference sequence). CDR3 length: 15 residues. TCRdb keeps only in-frame clones here, not all; method: immunoSEQ multiplex PCR. Of around 1.5 million clones in the sample, approximately 98% are singletons; the top ten hold roughly 0.42%. Findings of the study overall: Around 5% was the fraction of naive CD4 clonotypes found shared across several donors.

As regards this clone: Antigen specificity is unknown.

The sequence was obtained from a man aged 30 to 39 in good health. The V call is TRBV5-5, the J call TRBJ2-7; possibly TRBD1 for D (5 bases). The sequenced material came from naive CD4+ T cells sorted from blood. Subset here: CD45RA+ positively selected. The CDR3 DNA sequence: TGTGCCAGCAGCTTGGGGGCAGGGATCTCGCACGAGCAGTACTTC. This gives the protein CASSLGAGISHEQYF.